These 8 T cell receptor beta chains were sequenced from one sample in a study of blood T cells in healthy people across ages. Alongside a J-beta primer mix, a sample-barcoded 5' primer served in a second PCR lasting roughly 6 to 12 cycles. Using its own MiXCR run on the 5' RACE reads, TCRdb lists one record per CDR3 protein. The sample consists of 1.5 million to 2 million distinct CDR3 sequences, around 35% of them appearing once. Sample: blood. The receptors were sampled from a woman aged 25 to 45 in good health.

The chain has TRBV5-1 and TRBJ1-2, with no clear D. This CDR3 is 13 amino acids long. V shed 0 bases and J shed 4 bases, with 7 bases lying between them. In germline, CDR1 is SGHRS, CDR2 YFSETQ. CDR3: CASSLEASYGYTF. Written as DNA, the CDR3 is TGCGCCAGCAGCTTGGAGGCCAGCTATGGCTACACCTTC.

This clonotype was seen at least ten times. The chain has TRBV5-1 and TRBJ1-2; no definite D call. Trimming shortened V by 2 bases and J by 4 bases, and 18 bases separated the two germline ends. This CDR3 spans 16 amino acids. Germline V gene lookup returns CDR1 SGHRS and CDR2 YFSETQ. This chain's CDR3 is CASSFEPFRPAYGYTF. DNA for the CDR3: TGCGCCAGCAGCTTCGAGCCCTTCAGGCCGGCCTATGGCTACACCTTC.

The chain recombines TRBV4-1 with TRBJ2-1, with a possible D match to TRBD2 (5 bases). Per the germline V gene, CDR1 is MGHRA and CDR2 is YSYEKL. V was shortened by 3 bases and J by 7 bases, with 10 bases between the two germline ends. The CDR3 is 13 amino acids. CDR3 sequence reads: CASSHGLKNEQFF. The DNA for the CDR3 is TGCGCCAGCAGCCACGGACTGAAAAATGAGCAGTTCTTC.

V gene TRBV7-2 combines with J gene TRBJ1-6; 7 positions match TRBD1. The germline V gene encodes CDR1 SGHTA and CDR2 FQGNSA. V shed 6 bases, J shed 6 bases, and the junction held 2 bases outside the gene matches. This CDR3 is 13 amino acids long. The CDR3 coding sequence is TGTGCCAGCAGTTACAGGGGTAATTCACCCCTCCACTTT. Translation gives CASSYRGNSPLHF.

The table lists this clonotype with a few counts. DNA of the CDR3: TGCAGTGCTTTACGACAGGGGTTTAGCTATGGCTACACCTTC. Translating gives CSALRQGFSYGYTF. The chain is built from TRBV20-1 and TRBJ1-2, with 8 bases lining up with TRBD1. The length of the CDR3 is 14 residues. Germline CDR1 DFQATT, CDR2 SNEGSKA (reference sequence). V shed 5 bases and J 4 bases; nucleotides not matched to a gene: 9.

This sequence joins TRBV12-3 or TRBV12-4 and TRBJ2-1; perhaps TRBD1 as D (6 bases). This CDR3 has 14 residues. V dropped 1 base and J dropped 10 bases, with 14 bases sitting between them. CDR3 sequence (DNA): TGTGCCAGCAGTTTAGATGGGGGCGCGTACGAGCAGTTCTTC. This gives the protein CASSLDGGAYEQFF.

The rearrangement links TRBV9 to TRBJ2-3; 8 bases fit TRBD2. This CDR3 has 15 residues. The J segment lost 2 bases and the V segment lost 4 bases, leaving 6 bases of the junction unmatched. CDR1 SGDLS and CDR2 YYNGEE come from the germline V gene. The chain's CDR3 is CASSRGGGTTDTQYF. The DNA of the CDR3 is TGTGCCAGCAGCCGGGGCGGGGGGACCACAGATACGCAGTATTTT.

Comments on this clonotype: This sequence may be a read error, since a much larger clone differs from it by one base. Because the CDR3 is missing its conserved closing phenylalanine or tryptophan, this is likely a read error. The chain joins TRBV5-1 to TRBJ2-7; D is undetermined. This CDR3 region has 15 residues. CDR1 and CDR2 from the germline V gene are SGHRS and YFSETQ. Deletions cut 5 bases from V and 2 bases from J, with 17 bases between. The CDR3 bases are TGCGCCAGCAGTCCCCAGGCGGACGACCCCTACGAGCAGTACTCC. Translation gives CASSPQADDPYEQYS.